These 21 T cell receptor beta chains share one sample of origin, sequenced in a study of cytomegalovirus exposure and HLA in healthy donors (dated by TCRdb to the late 2010s). The method behind the library was the immunoSEQ multiplex PCR assay. A mixture of 60 forward primers for TCR Vbeta segments and 13 reverse primers for TCR Jbeta segments was used in the multiplex PCR. The source is immuneACCESS, and TCRdb retained only in-frame sequences with V and J called. Part of the clones is not carried over; for the studies checked, unresolved V genes explain less than half of this, and the remainder is unexplained. The sample contains about 59,000 clones, 75% to 85% of them found a single time. Together, the top ten hold approximately 3.5% of the sample. Sequenced material: PBMCs. Receptors originate from a woman between 35 and 50 years old in good health and CMV-seronegative.

This clone appeared once. The gene calls are TRBV18 and TRBJ2-3; 11 nucleotides match TRBD2. Trimming cost V 3 bases and J 3 bases; bases outside gene matches: 2. Germline lookup yields CDR1 KGHSH and CDR2 LQKENI. This CDR3 contains 15 residues. The CDR3 loop is CASSPGTSGTDTQYF. CDR3 nucleotides: TGTGCCAGCTCACCGGGGACTAGCGGAACAGATACGCAGTATTTT.

This clone was counted once. This chain uses TRBV11-2 with TRBJ2-3; D unresolved. The CDR3 consists of 13 residues. Trimming cost V 0 bases and J 4 bases, with 5 bases left between them. Per the germline V gene, CDR1 is SGHAT and CDR2 is FQNNGV. The CDR3, as DNA: TGTGCCAGCAGCTTAGATCCGGCAGATACGCAGTATTTT. As protein: CASSLDPADTQYF.

CDR3 bases: TGCGCCAGCAGCTTGGTTCAGACAGCTGTTTCCTACGAGCAGTACTTC. Its translation is CASSLVQTAVSYEQYF. The rearrangement uses TRBV5-1 and TRBJ2-7; perhaps TRBD1 as D (5 bases). This CDR3 has 16 amino acids. The germline V gene encodes CDR1 SGHRS and CDR2 YFSETQ. V was trimmed by 0 bases and J by 1 base, leaving 14 bases between them.

A single count supports this clone. This chain uses TRBV4-2 with TRBJ2-3; D uncertain. Between the trimmed V and J ends, which lost 3 bases and 0 bases, there was a span of 16 bases. This CDR3 is built from 17 residues. From germline, CDR1 is LGHNA and CDR2 YNFKEQ. The DNA for the CDR3 is TGTGCCAGCAGCCACCGTACCGACGGAGAGAGCACAGATACGCAGTATTTT. Translating gives CASSHRTDGESTDTQYF.

V gene TRBV5-1 combines with J gene TRBJ2-1, with TRBD2 matching 11 bases. The CDR3 is 15 amino acids. The germline V gene has CDR1 SGHRS and CDR2 YFSETQ. V was pared by 2 bases and J by 7 bases, with 5 bases of the junction left unmatched. In DNA, the CDR3 is TGCGCCAGCAGCTTACTAGCGGGAGAGCTGAATGAGCAGTTCTTC. This codes for CASSLLAGELNEQFF.

This clone has only one observation. The V call is TRBV18, the J call TRBJ1-2, with no clear D. V was trimmed by 4 bases and J by 10 bases, leaving 13 bases between them. The CDR3 contains 12 residues. Germline assignment: CDR1 KGHSH and CDR2 LQKENI. CDR3 amino acids: CASSLRGQDYTF. CDR3 nucleotides: TGTGCCAGCTCACTCCGGGGTCAAGACTACACCTTC. Filled out from reference TRBV18 and TRBJ1-2, the complete variable domain reads NAGVMQNPRHLVRRRGQEARLRCSPMKGHSHVYWYRQLPEEGLKFMVYLQKENIIDESGMPKERFSAEFPKEGPSILRIQQVVRGDSAAYFCASSLRGQDYTFGSGTRLTVV.

This rearrangement joins TRBV4-3 to TRBJ2-1; 8 bases are a match to TRBD1. V dropped 1 base and J dropped 6; count of bases not matched to a gene: 5. The CDR3 contains 15 residues. Germline V gives CDR1 LGHNA, CDR2 YSLEER. The CDR3 coding sequence is TGCGCCAGCAGCCAAGTCCAGGGGGCGACCAATGAGCAGTTCTTC. This encodes CASSQVQGATNEQFF.

The rearrangement uses TRBV10-3 and TRBJ1-5, with D perhaps matching TRBD1 (6 bases). Germline V gives CDR1 ENHRY, CDR2 SYGVKD. Trimming shortened V by 0 bases and J by 1 base, and 13 bases separated the two germline ends. The CDR3 contains 17 residues. The CDR3 protein is CAISESWGRGSNQPQHF. CDR3 sequence (DNA): TGTGCCATCAGTGAGTCATGGGGGAGGGGGAGCAATCAGCCCCAGCATTTT.

This clone was recorded once. At the DNA level, this CDR3 is encoded by other sequences in the same sample as well. The V and J genes are TRBV5-1 and TRBJ2-7, with 8 bases aligning to TRBD2. V dropped 0 bases and J dropped 4; count of bases not matched to a gene: 9. The CDR3 runs 16 residues. Germline CDR1 is SGHRS and CDR2 is YFSETQ. The CDR3 region is CASSLGGTSGSYEQYF. DNA of the CDR3: TGCGCCAGCAGCTTGGGAGGGACCAGCGGGAGTTACGAGCAGTACTTC.

This rearrangement joins TRBV27 to TRBJ2-3; D might be TRBD1 (6 bases). V dropped 4 bases and J dropped 5 bases, with 16 bases sitting between them. CDR1 MNHEY and CDR2 SMNVEV come from the germline V gene (reference sequence). The CDR3 extends over 15 amino acids. CDR3 loop: CASSWAGASGDTQYF. CDR3 in DNA: TGTGCCAGCAGTTGGGCAGGGGCCAGCGGAGATACGCAGTATTTT.

The genes are TRBV27 and TRBJ1-1, with TRBD1 matching 10 bases. Germline V gene sequence: CDR1 MNHEY, CDR2 SMNVEV (reference sequence). This CDR3 has 16 residues. V lost 0 bases and J lost 0; bases outside the gene matches: 1. The CDR3 protein is CASSLSGTGVNTEAFF. The CDR3 coding sequence is TGTGCCAGCAGTTTATCAGGGACAGGGGTGAACACTGAAGCTTTCTTT.

This clone was seen a single time. This rearrangement joins TRBV11-2 to TRBJ2-7; tentative D call: TRBD2 (5 bases). Germline lookup yields CDR1 SGHAT and CDR2 FQNNGV. Trimming removed 5 bases from V and 3 bases from J, with 11 bases in between. This CDR3 region has 13 residues. For the CDR3, the DNA is TGTGCCAGCAGCACTAGTCCTCACTACGAGCAGTACTTC. Protein: CASSTSPHYEQYF.

In its sample, this clone was seen once. The V and J genes are TRBV5-4 and TRBJ2-7, with a tentative D call TRBD1 (7 bases). Germline assignment: CDR1 SGHNT and CDR2 YYREEE (reference sequence). Trimming left V 1 base short and J 5 bases short, with 16 bases between. The CDR3 extends over 15 amino acids. For the CDR3, the DNA is TGTGCCAGCAGCTTGTTCGGGACAGCGGGCAACGAGCAGTACTTC. Its translation is CASSLFGTAGNEQYF.

This clone was counted a few times. The CDR3 coding sequence is TGTGCCAGCAGTTACGGGCTAGCGGGACCGGATGAGCAGTTCTTC. As protein: CASSYGLAGPDEQFF. The chain links TRBV6-6 to TRBJ2-1, with 9 positions matching TRBD2. The J segment lost 8 bases and the V segment lost 2 bases, leaving 7 bases of the junction unmatched. The germline V gene encodes CDR1 MNHNY and CDR2 SVGAGI (reference sequence). The CDR3 extends over 15 amino acids.

V is TRBV4-1 and J is TRBJ2-7, with 12 bases identical to TRBD2. Trimming removed 3 bases from V and 6 bases from J; junction bases left unmatched: 6. The CDR3 contains 15 residues. Germline V CDR1 and CDR2: MGHRA, YSYEKL. This CDR3 is CASSHAGLAGFEQYF. As DNA, the CDR3 is TGCGCCAGCAGCCATGCTGGACTAGCGGGATTCGAGCAGTACTTC.

This chain uses TRBV27 with TRBJ1-5; D call uncertain. This CDR3 contains 15 residues. Germline loops: CDR1 MNHEY, CDR2 SMNVEV (reference sequence). V lost 1 base to trimming and J lost 6 bases, with 13 bases between them. The CDR3 bases are TGTGCCAGCAGTTTATTAAGCGGGGAGCCTCAGCCCCAGCATTTT. Encoded protein: CASSLLSGEPQPQHF.

The chain joins TRBV18 to TRBJ2-7, with 7 nucleotides matching TRBD1. This CDR3 has 15 residues. Germline CDR1 and CDR2: KGHSH and LQKENI. The ends lost 3 bases at V and 5 bases at J; junction bases unmatched: 10. The CDR3 loop reads CASSPGQAIINEQYF. DNA for the CDR3: TGTGCCAGCTCACCCGGACAGGCTATAATCAACGAGCAGTACTTC. Supplemented by reference TRBV18 and TRBJ2-7, the full variable domain reads NAGVMQNPRHLVRRRGQEARLRCSPMKGHSHVYWYRQLPEEGLKFMVYLQKENIIDESGMPKERFSAEFPKEGPSILRIQQVVRGDSAAYFCASSPGQAIINEQYFGPGTRLTVT.

V usage is TRBV27 and J usage is TRBJ2-1, with D unresolved. There are 13 residues in the CDR3. Germline V gene sequence: CDR1 MNHEY, CDR2 SMNVEV (reference sequence). The ends were cut back, 3 bases at V and 5 bases at J, with 8 bases in the middle. CDR3 residues: CASSFLLDNEQFF. CDR3 bases: TGTGCCAGCAGTTTCCTACTGGACAATGAGCAGTTCTTC.

The chain joins TRBV5-1 to TRBJ2-1; TRBD2 aligns across 8 bases. The CDR3 sequence is 16 residues long. Germline CDR1 and CDR2: SGHRS and YFSETQ. The ends lost 3 bases at V and 3 bases at J; junction bases unmatched: 8. CDR3 nucleotides: TGCGCCAGCAGCTCCCCGGGGGGGGTTAGCTACAATGAGCAGTTCTTC. It specifies CASSSPGGVSYNEQFF. Filled out from reference TRBV5-1 and TRBJ2-1, the complete variable domain reads KAGVTQTPRYLIKTRGQQVTLSCSPISGHRSVSWYQQTPGQGLQFLFEYFSETQRNKGNFPGRFSGRQFSNSRSEMNVSTLELGDSALYLCASSSPGGVSYNEQFFGPGTRLTVL.

The CDR3 DNA reads TGTGCCAGCAGCTTGGGACAACCTCTCTCTGGAAACACCATATATTTT. This gives the protein CASSLGQPLSGNTIYF. This sequence joins TRBV5-4 and TRBJ1-3; D remains unclear. V lost 0 bases to trimming and J lost 0 bases, with 10 bases between them. The CDR3 is 16 amino acids. CDR1 is SGHNT, CDR2 YYREEE, per germline (reference sequence).

V and J are TRBV28 and TRBJ1-4; possible D gene TRBD1, 6 bases. The CDR3 loop spans 16 amino acids. CDR1 and CDR2 from the germline V gene are MDHEN and SYDVKM. V lost 8 bases and J 0 bases, leaving 16 bases between the germline ends. CDR3: CASEQGRETTNEKLFF. Here the CDR3 DNA reads TGTGCCAGCGAACAGGGACGGGAAACAACTAATGAAAAACTGTTTTTT.